This entry describes one T cell receptor beta chain. As yet, its antigen is unknown. This sample was included in a study of cytomegalovirus exposure and HLA in healthy donors. Study outcomes and limitations: In terms of immune exposure information, only CMV serostatus was available.

Amplification used 60 Vbeta primers and 13 Jbeta primers. In the authors' methods: Unique TCR beta chains numbered 60 million to 100 million in a later analysis, with about 11 million shared. Sequencing was performed with immunoSEQ multiplex PCR; in TCRdb, only in-frame clones are kept and a portion is missing. V, J and clone size derive from that table, while D and trimming were established from the DNA sequence. The sample yields over 200,000 clones, roughly 68% seen once. Trimming removed 6 bases from V and 5 bases from J, with 13 bases in between. In germline, CDR1 is MNHEY, CDR2 SVGAGI. The CDR3 has 14 residues.

The chain recombines TRBV6-5 with TRBJ2-2, with a tentative D call TRBD2 (6 bases). This receptor was identified in a man aged 35-49 years in good health and CMV-seropositive. Sequencing input: PBMCs. DNA for the CDR3: TGTGCCAGCAGCCGGACGACTAGTACCGGGGAGCTGTTTTTT. This encodes CASSRTTSTGELFF.